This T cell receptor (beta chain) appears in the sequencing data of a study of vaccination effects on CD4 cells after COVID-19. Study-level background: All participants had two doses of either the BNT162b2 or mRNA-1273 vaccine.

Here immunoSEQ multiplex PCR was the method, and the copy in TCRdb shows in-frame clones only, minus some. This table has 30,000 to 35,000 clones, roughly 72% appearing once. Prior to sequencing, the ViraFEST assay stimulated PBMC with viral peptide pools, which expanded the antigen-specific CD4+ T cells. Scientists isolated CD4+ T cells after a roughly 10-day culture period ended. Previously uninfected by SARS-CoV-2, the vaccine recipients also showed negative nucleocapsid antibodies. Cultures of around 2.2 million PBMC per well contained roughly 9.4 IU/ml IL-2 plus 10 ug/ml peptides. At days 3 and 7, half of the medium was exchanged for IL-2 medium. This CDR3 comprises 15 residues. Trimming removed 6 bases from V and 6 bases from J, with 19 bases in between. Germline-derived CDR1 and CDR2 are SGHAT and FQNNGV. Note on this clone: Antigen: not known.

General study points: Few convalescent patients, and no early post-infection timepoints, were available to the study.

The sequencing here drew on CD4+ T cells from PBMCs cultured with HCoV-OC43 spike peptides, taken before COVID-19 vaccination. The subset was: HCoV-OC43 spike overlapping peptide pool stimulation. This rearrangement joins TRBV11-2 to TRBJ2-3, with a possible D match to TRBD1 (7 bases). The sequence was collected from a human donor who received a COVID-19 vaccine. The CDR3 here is CASSPIQGRDDTQYF. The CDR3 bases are TGTGCCAGCAGTCCCATACAGGGGCGGGATGATACGCAGTATTTT.